A single T cell receptor (beta chain) is shown here with its context. In the original analysis: Amplification of reference gene primers was used by the study to estimate nucleated cell counts. The protocol was immunoSEQ multiplex PCR, while the TCRdb copy is restricted to in-frame clones and leaves out a portion. V, J and clone size were drawn from that table, and D and trimming were deduced from the DNA. The repertoire holds 15,000 to 20,000 clones, 85% to 90% seen once, with roughly a third in the top ten. This sample is part of a study of blood T cell repertoires in COVID-19. Background on the study: COVID-19 samples, acute and convalescent, were from the United States, Italy and Spain. PBMCs, B-cell-depleted T cells, or T cells provided the cDNA or gDNA that made up the material.

This CDR3 region has 12 residues. V lost 4 bases, J lost 10 bases, and 14 bases lay in between. Germline V gene sequence: CDR1 SGHRS, CDR2 YFSETQ. While infection was still active, Seattle patients were enrolled and then followed longitudinally. This clonotype originated in an elderly woman with COVID-19, enrolled during active disease. This sequence joins TRBV5-1 and TRBJ1-1, with unresolved D. Sequenced: peripheral blood. The CDR3 sequence is CASSLTGKAAFF. The CDR3 DNA reads TGCGCCAGCAGCCTGACGGGGAAGGCAGCTTTCTTT.